This T cell receptor (beta chain) was recovered during a study of blood T cell repertoires in COVID-19. About the research overall: Material from acute and convalescent COVID-19 was sourced from the United States, Italy and Spain. Nucleic acid was either cDNA or gDNA, and it came from T cells, B-cell-depleted T cells, or PBMCs.

Original analysis: Estimated nucleated cell counts came from reference gene primer amplification. Assay used: immunoSEQ multiplex PCR; TCRdb lists only in-frame clones, some missing. That table is the source of V, J and clone size, and D and trimming were worked out from the DNA. Of approximately 130,000 clones listed, around 76% were seen once; the top ten hold roughly 10%. This CDR3 comprises 17 residues. Trimming cost V 6 bases and J 0 bases; bases outside gene matches: 10. Germline loops: CDR1 SGHNT, CDR2 YYREEE (reference sequence). The sequence came from a human donor in a cohort sampled during active COVID-19. The sample taken for sequencing was peripheral blood. V gene TRBV5-4 combines with J gene TRBJ2-1; 9 bases align to TRBD2. CDR3 in amino acids: CASTPAGGDRSYNEQFF. CDR3 DNA sequence: TGTGCCAGCACCCCTGCGGGGGGGGATCGCTCCTACAATGAGCAGTTCTTC.